The subject of this entry is one T cell receptor beta chain. The data belong to a study of blood T cell repertoires in COVID-19. Overall study context: PBMCs, B-cell-depleted T cells, or T cells were the source of the cDNA or gDNA that made up the material.

Trimming left V 4 bases short and J 0 bases short, with 14 bases between. This CDR3 region has 17 residues. Germline CDR1 is SGHDT and CDR2 is YYEEEE. Here immunoSEQ multiplex PCR was the method, and the copy in TCRdb shows in-frame clones only, minus some. This sample has some 170,000 clones, with approximately 86% found just once. This TCR came from a woman aged 50 to 60 with acute or convalescent COVID-19. Sample: peripheral blood. The gene calls are TRBV5-6 and TRBJ1-6, with a weak D call TRBD1 (6 bases). The CDR3 DNA is TGTGCCAGCAGCGCCGGACAGAGGAGCTCCTATAATTCACCCCTCCACTTT. Its translation is CASSAGQRSSYNSPLHF.